This T cell receptor (beta chain) is from a study of Graves' ophthalmopathy and Graves' hyperthyroidism. Amplified material comprised TCR beta CDR3 regions derived from RNA transcripts. HTBI primers served in a first-round RT-PCR, which a second-round multiplex PCR followed. TCRdb re-called the multiplex PCR reads with MiXCR, one entry per CDR3 protein. The sample has around 340,000 distinct CDR3 sequences, 15% to 20% seen once. Disease in donors with ophthalmopathy had moderate-to-severe activity, CAS ≥3, NOSPECS ≥4 and under 3 months' duration. Physicians reached a diagnosis by relying on clinical symptoms, serum thyroxine, TRAb, thyroid ultrasound and orbital computed tomography. Regarding this clonotype: Antigen unknown. Germline and junction disagree at one end, which may indicate a read error.

CDR1 is GTSNPN, CDR2 SVGIG, per germline (reference sequence). The CDR3 loop spans 13 amino acids. Study findings and constraints: Blood also harbored most expanded thyroid clonotypes above 0.001 frequency.

The source of this sequence is an adult man with Graves' ophthalmopathy. The chain has TRBV30 and TRBJ1-2, with 7 positions matching TRBD1. The specimen was peripheral blood. This CDR3 is CAWSLGQTYGYNF. The CDR3 DNA sequence: TGTGCCTGGAGTCTGGGACAGACGTATGGCTACAACTTC.